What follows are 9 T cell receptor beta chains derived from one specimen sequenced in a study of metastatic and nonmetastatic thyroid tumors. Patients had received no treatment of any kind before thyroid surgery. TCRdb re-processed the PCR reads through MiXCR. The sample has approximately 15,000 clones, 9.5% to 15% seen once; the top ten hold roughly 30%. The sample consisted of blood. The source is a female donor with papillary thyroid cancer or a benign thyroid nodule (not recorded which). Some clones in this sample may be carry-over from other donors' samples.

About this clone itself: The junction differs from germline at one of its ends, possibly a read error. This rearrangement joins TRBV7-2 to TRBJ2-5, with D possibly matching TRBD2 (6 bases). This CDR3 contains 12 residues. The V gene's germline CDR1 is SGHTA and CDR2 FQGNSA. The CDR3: CASSRRGNEKFF. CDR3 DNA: TGTGCGAGCAGTCGGCGGGGTAATGAGAAGTTCTTC.

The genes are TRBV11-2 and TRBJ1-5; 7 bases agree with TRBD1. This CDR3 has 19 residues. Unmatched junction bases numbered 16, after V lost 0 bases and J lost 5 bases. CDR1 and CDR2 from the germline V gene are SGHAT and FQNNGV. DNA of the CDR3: TGTGCCAGCAGCTTAGATCGGATTGATCTTGACAGGGTCCATCAGCCCCAGCATTTT. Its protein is CASSLDRIDLDRVHQPQHF.

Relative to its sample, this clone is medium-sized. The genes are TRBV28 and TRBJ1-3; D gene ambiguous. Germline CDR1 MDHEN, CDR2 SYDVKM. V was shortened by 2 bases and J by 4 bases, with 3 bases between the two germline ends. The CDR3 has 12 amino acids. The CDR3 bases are TGTGCCAGCAGTTTAACCGGAAACACCATATATTTT. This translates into CASSLTGNTIYF.

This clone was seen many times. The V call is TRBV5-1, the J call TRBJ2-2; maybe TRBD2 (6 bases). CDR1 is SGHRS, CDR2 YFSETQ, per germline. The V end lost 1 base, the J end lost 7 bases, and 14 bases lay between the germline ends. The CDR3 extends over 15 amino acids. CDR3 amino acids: CASSLTTSEGGELFF. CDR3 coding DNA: TGCGCCAGCAGCTTGACCACCTCGGAGGGCGGGGAGCTGTTTTTT.

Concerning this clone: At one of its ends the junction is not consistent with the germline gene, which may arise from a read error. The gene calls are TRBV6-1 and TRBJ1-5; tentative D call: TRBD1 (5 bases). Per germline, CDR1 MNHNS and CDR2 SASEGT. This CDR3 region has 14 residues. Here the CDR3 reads CANRPLTGHQPQHF. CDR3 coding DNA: TGCGCCAACCGACCGTTAACAGGACATCAGCCCCAGCATTTT.

CDR3 amino acids: CASSLTLPGLGVGELFF. In DNA, the CDR3 is TGTGCCAGCAGTCTTACCCTACCGGGACTAGGAGTCGGGGAGCTGTTTTTT. This sequence joins TRBV9 and TRBJ2-2; 8 bases fit TRBD2. After removal of 5 bases from V and 7 bases from J, the junction contained 16 bases not matched to a gene. The CDR3 spans 17 residues. The V gene's germline CDR1 is SGDLS and CDR2 YYNGEE. Filled out from reference TRBV9 and TRBJ2-2, the complete variable domain reads DSGVTQTPKHLITATGQRVTLRCSPRSGDLSVYWYQQSLDQGLQFLIQYYNGEERAKGNILERFSAQQFPDLHSELNLSSLELGDSALYFCASSLTLPGLGVGELFFGEGSRLTVL.

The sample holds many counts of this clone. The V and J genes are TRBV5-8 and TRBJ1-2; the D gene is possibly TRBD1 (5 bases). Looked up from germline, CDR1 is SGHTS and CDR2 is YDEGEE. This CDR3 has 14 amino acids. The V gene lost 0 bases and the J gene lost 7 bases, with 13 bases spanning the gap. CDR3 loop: CASSLVRGYIGYTF. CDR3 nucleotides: TGTGCCAGCAGCTTGGTACGGGGGTATATTGGCTACACCTTC.

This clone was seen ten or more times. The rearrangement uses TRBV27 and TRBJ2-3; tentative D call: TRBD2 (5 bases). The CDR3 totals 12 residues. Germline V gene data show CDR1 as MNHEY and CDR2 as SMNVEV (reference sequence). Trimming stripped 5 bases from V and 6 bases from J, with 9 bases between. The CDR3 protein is CASSTGGDTQYF. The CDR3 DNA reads TGTGCCAGCAGTACCGGAGGCGATACGCAGTATTTT.

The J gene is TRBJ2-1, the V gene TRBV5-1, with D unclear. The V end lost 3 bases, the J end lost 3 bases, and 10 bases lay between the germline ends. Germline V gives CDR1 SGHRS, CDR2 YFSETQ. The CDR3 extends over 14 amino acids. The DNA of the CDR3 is TGCGCCAGCAGCTCTTGGACGGACTACAATGAGCAGTTCTTC. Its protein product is CASSSWTDYNEQFF.